This T cell receptor (beta chain) emerged from a study of early stage breast cancer tumors. Germline V CDR1 and CDR2: MNHEY, SMNVEV (reference sequence). J lost 2 bases, V lost 1 base, and 5 bases had no gene match. The CDR3 is 18 amino acids. The repertoire was sequenced with immunoSEQ multiplex PCR; TCRdb's copy has only in-frame clones and lacks some. The table shows 11,000 to 15,000 clones, with less than 85% occurring only once. Sample: normal breast tissue next to the tumor. This rearrangement joins TRBV27 to TRBJ2-1; 13 nucleotides align to TRBD2. The receptor comes from a person aged 25 to 39 with breast cancer. The CDR3 DNA follows: TGTGCCAGCAGTTTATGGCGGACTAGCGGGAGTACCTACAATGAGCAGTTCTTC. This encodes CASSLWRTSGSTYNEQFF.